This T cell receptor (beta chain) was captured in a study of cytomegalovirus exposure and HLA in healthy donors (dated by TCRdb to 2017 to 2019). Turning to the overall study: According to a later analysis, the 120 or so validation repertoires were produced on the same platform as the 600 to 850 repertoires of the first cohort. High-throughput TCR immunosequencing, statistical association of individual TCRs with disease status, and machine learning were combined to predict cytomegalovirus infection status. The study was designed to test whether signatures of past pathogen exposure could be identified by cataloging public T cell receptors. Besides the first cohort of some 670 subjects, a separate validation cohort made up of some 110 different subjects was used. Study-wide conclusions, independent of this receptor: A later analysis lacked HLA typing for the validation cohort, so it scored co-occurrence in that cohort across all 110 or so repertoires. In the study, about 150 TCR beta chains were listed as associated with cytomegalovirus. Across donors, most TCR sequences were observed very rarely, whereas some public TCRs were present in many individuals. A few of the identified cytomegalovirus-associated TCR beta chains were confirmed in vitro to be specific for cytomegalovirus antigens. In both the original and validation cohorts, the classifier was reported to diagnose cytomegalovirus status with high specificity and sensitivity. In a later analysis, TCRs clustered in the first cohort were found to also tend to co-occur in the roughly 120 validation repertoires, with 94% of cluster scores above 0. The authors suggested that the approach could potentially be extended to other disease states and immunological phenotypes.

Of note for this clone: The antigen this receptor binds is unknown. No per-base quality is available; no much larger clone lies one base away.

There are 12 amino acids in the CDR3, from cysteine to phenylalanine inclusive. Only the CDR3 region is kept as DNA, spanning 36 bases read in frame from base 1. Taken from the germline V gene (reference sequence), the CDR1 and CDR2 loops are LNHDA and SQIVND. The donors belonged to the validation cohort of approximately 130 subjects, which was separate from the roughly 700-subject first cohort. Receptor amplification or capture employed the immunoSEQ multiplex PCR assay. As for the original processing: A statistical classification framework was built for diagnosing cytomegalovirus status from the catalog of TCR beta chain sequences. This immuneACCESS table, as held by TCRdb, lists in-frame sequences with V and J called but not all clones. Of the missing ones, under half trace to an unresolved V gene in checked studies; the others have no known cause. D and trimming were read from the DNA, whereas the V and J calls and clone size are those reported in that table. The sample table lists about 120,000 clones, over 75% of them with a count of one. The top ten hold roughly 1.4% of the sample.

The specimen sequenced was PBMCs. Recombination connected TRBV19 to TRBJ2-3; 9 bases in the middle match TRBD2. This sequence was found in a woman in her 30s in good health and CMV-seropositive. The DNA is TGTGCGAAAGCGGGAGGAACAGATACGCAGTATTTT. Translated, this gives CAKAGGTDTQYF.